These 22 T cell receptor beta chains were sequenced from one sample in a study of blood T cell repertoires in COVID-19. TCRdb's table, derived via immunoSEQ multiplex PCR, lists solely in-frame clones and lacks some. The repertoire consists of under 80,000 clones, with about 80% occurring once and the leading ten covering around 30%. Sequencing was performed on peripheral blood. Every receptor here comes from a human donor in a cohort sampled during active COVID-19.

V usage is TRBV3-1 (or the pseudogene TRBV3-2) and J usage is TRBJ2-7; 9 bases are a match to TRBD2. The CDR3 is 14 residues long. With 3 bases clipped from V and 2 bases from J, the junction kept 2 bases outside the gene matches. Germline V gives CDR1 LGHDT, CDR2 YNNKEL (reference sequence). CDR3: CASSQLAGTYEQYF. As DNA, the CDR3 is TGTGCCAGCAGCCAGCTAGCGGGAACCTACGAGCAGTACTTC.

The CDR3 region is CASSGAAGLYEQYF. The CDR3 DNA is TGCGCCAGCAGCGGGGCGGCGGGACTCTACGAGCAGTACTTC. The gene calls are TRBV5-1 and TRBJ2-7; tentatively, D is TRBD2 (6 bases). The germline gives CDR1 SGHRS, CDR2 YFSETQ. Trimming removed 4 bases at V and 3 bases at J, with 14 bases between. The CDR3 sequence is 14 residues long.

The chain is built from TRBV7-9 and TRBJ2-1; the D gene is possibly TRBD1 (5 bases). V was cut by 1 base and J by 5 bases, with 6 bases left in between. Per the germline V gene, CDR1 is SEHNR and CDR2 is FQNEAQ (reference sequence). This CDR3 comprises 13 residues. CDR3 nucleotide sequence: TGTGCCAGCAGCTTAGGACAGAACAATGAGCAGTTCTTC. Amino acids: CASSLGQNNEQFF.

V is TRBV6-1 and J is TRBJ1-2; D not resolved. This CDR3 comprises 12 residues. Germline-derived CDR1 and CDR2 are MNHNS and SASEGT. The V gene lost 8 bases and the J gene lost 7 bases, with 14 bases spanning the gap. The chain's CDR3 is CASEGGLFGYTF. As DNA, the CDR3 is TGTGCCAGCGAGGGCGGCCTTTTTGGCTACACCTTC.

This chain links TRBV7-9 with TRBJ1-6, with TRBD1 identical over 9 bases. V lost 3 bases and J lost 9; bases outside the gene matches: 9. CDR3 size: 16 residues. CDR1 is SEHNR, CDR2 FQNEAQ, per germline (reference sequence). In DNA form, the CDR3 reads TGTGCCAGCAGCTTTGGGGGGGGACAGGGCCTTTCACCCCTCCACTTT. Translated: CASSFGGGQGLSPLHF.

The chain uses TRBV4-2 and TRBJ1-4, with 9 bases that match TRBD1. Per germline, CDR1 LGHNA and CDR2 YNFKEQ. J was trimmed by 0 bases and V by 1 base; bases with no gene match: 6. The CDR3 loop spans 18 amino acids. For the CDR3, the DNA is TGTGCCAGCAGCCAAGCGTCGGGACAGGGTGCAACTAATGAAAAACTGTTTTTT. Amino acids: CASSQASGQGATNEKLFF.

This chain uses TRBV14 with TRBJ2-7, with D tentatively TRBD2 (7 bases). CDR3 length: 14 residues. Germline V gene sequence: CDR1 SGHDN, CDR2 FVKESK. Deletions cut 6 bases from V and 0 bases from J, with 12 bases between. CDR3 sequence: CASSYGGASYEQYF. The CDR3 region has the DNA TGTGCCAGCAGTTATGGGGGGGCCTCCTACGAGCAGTACTTC.

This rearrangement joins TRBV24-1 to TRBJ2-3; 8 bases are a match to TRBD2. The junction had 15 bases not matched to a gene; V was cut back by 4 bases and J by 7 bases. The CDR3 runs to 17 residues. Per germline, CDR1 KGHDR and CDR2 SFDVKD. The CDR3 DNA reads TGTGCCACCAGTGAAGACCGCGGCGGGAGGCCCACCAATACGCAGTATTTT. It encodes CATSEDRGGRPTNTQYF.

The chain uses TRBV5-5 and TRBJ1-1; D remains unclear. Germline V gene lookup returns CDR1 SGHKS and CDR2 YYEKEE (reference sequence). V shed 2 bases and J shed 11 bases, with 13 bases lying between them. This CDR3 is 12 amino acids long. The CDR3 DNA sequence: TGTGCCAGCAGCTTTTCCTCCACCGAGGCTTTCTTT. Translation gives CASSFSSTEAFF.

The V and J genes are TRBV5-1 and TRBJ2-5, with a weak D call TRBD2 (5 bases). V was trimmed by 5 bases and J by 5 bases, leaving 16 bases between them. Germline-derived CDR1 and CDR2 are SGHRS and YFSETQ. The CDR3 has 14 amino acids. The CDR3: CASRPAPERETQYF. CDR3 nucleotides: TGCGCCAGCAGGCCGGCCCCGGAGCGGGAGACCCAGTACTTC.

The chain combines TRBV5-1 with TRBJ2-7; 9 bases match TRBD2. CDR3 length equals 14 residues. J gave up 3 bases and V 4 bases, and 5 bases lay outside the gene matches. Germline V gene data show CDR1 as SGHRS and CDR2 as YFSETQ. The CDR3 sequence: CASSAGTSFYEQYF. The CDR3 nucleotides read TGCGCCAGCAGCGCCGGGACTAGCTTCTACGAGCAGTACTTC.

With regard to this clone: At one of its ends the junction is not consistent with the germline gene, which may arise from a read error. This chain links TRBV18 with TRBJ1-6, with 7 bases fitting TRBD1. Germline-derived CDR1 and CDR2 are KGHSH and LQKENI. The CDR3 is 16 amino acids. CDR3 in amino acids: CASSPQGRGSNSPLHF. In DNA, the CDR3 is TGTGCCAGCTCGCCACAGGGCAGGGGGTCGAATTCACCCCTCCACTTT.

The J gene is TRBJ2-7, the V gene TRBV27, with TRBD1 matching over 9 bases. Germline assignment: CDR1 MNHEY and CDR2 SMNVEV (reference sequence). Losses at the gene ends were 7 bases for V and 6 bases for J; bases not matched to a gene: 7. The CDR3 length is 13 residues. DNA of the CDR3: TGTGCCAGCAAGAAGGACAGGGGCGTCGAGCAGTACTTC. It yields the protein CASKKDRGVEQYF.

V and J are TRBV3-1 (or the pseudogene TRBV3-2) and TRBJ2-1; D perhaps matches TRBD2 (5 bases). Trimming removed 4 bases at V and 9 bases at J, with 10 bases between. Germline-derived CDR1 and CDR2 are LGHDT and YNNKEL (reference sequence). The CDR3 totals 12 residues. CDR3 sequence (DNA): TGTGCCAGCAGCCGAGGGTCTAGTGAGCAGTTCTTC. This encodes CASSRGSSEQFF.

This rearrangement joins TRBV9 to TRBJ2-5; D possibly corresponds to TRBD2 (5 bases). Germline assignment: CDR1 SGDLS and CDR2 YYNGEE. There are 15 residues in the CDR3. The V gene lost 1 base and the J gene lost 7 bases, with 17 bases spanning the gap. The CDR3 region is CASSVTPDLIGTQYF. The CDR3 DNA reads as TGTGCCAGCAGCGTAACGCCGGACTTAATAGGGACCCAGTACTTC.

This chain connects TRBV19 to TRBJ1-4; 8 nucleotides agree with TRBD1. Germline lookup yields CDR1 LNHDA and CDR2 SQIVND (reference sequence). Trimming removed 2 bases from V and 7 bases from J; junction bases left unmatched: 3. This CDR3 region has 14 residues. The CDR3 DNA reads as TGTGCCAGTAGTATACAGGGGGCAGGTGAAAAACTGTTTTTT. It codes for CASSIQGAGEKLFF. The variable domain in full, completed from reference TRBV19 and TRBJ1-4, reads DGGITQSPKYLFRKEGQNVTLSCEQNLNHDAMYWYRQDPGQGLRLIYYSQIVNDFQKGDIAEGYSVSREKKESFPLTVTSAQKNPTAFYLCASSIQGAGEKLFFGSGTQLSVL.

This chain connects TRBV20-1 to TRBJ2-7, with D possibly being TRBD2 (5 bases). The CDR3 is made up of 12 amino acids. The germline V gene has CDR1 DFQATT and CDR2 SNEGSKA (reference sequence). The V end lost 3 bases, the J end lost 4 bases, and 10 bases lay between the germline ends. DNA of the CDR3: TGCAGTGCTAGTATCGGGGATTACGAGCAGTACTTC. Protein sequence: CSASIGDYEQYF.

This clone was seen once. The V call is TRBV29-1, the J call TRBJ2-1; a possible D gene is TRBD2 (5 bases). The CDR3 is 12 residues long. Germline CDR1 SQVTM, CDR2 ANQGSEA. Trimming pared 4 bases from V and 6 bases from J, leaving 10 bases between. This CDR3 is CSVGGGGNEQFF. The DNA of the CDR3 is TGCAGCGTTGGTGGCGGAGGCAATGAGCAGTTCTTC.

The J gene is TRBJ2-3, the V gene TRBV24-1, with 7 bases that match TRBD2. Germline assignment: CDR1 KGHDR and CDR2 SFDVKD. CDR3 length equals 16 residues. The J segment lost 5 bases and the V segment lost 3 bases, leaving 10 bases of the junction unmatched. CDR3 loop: CATSDLGGGREDTQYF. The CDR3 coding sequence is TGTGCCACCAGTGATCTGGGGGGAGGGCGGGAAGATACGCAGTATTTT.

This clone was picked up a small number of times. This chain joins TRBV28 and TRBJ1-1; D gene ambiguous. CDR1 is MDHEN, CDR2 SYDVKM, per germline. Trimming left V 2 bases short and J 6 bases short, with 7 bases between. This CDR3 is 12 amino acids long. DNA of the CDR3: TGTGCCAGCAGTTTAGGCACCTCTGAAGCTTTCTTT. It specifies CASSLGTSEAFF. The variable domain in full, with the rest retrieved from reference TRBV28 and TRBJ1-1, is DVKVTQSSRYLVKRTGEKVFLECVQDMDHENMFWYRQDPGLGLRLIYFSYDVKMKEKGDIPEGYSVSREKKERFSLILESASTNQTSMYLCASSLGTSEAFFGQGTRLTVV.

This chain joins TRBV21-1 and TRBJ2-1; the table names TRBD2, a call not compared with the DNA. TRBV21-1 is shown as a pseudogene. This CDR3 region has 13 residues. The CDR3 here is CASSAYPGFKQFF. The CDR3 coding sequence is TGTGCCAGCAGCGCCTACCCGGGGTTTAAGCAGTTCTTC.

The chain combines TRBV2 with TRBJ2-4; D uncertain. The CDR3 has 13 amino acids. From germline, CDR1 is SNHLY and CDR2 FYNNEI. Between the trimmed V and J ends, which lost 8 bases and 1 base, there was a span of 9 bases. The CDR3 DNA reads TGTGCCAGCTCGAAGGAGGCCAAAAACATTCAGTACTTC. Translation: CASSKEAKNIQYF.